This paragraph covers one T cell receptor (beta chain) sequence. The data originate from a study of blood T cell repertoires in COVID-19. Study-level information: COVID-19 samples collected from the United States, Italy and Spain covered acute and convalescent phases. PBMCs, B-cell-depleted T cells, or T cells provided the cDNA or gDNA that made up the material.

V shed 3 bases and J shed 5 bases, with 17 bases lying between them. Germline assignment: CDR1 SGHRS and CDR2 YFSETQ. This CDR3 contains 15 residues. The Seattle patients, enrolled during active infection, were followed longitudinally. In the study's own analysis: Reference gene primer amplification yielded estimated nucleated cell counts. TCRdb's copy holds only in-frame clones and misses some; the assay was immunoSEQ multiplex PCR. V and J calls and clone size are copied from that table; D and trimming were computed from the DNA. The sample yields about 68,000 clones, around nine tenths seen once. The gene calls are TRBV5-1 and TRBJ2-5; D possibly corresponds to TRBD1 (5 bases). The sequenced sample was peripheral blood. The receptor was isolated from a woman aged 50 to 65 with COVID-19, enrolled during active disease. Here the CDR3 reads CASSSDIREGETQYF. As DNA, the CDR3 is TGCGCCAGCAGCTCGGACATTCGCGAAGGGGAGACCCAGTACTTC.